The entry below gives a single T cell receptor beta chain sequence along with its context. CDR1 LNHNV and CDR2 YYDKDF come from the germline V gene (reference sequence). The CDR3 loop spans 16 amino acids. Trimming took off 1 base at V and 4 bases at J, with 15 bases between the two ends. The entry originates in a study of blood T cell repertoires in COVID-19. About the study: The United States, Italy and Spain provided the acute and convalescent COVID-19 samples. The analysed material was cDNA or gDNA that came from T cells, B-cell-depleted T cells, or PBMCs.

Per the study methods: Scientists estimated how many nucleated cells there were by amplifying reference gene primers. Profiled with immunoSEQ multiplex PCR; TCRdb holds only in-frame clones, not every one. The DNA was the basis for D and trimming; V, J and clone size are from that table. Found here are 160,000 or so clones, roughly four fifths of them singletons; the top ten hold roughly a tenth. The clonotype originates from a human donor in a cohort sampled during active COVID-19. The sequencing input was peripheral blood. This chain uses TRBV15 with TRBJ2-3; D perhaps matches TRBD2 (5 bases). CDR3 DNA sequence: TGTGCCACCAGCAGAGCCGTAGCCCCCGGGGCAGATACGCAGTATTTT. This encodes CATSRAVAPGADTQYF. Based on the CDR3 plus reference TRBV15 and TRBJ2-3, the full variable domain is DAMVIQNPRYQVTQFGKPVTLSCSQTLNHNVMYWYQQKSSQAPKLLFHYYDKDFNNEADTPDNFQSRRPNTSFCFLDIRSPGLGDTAMYLCATSRAVAPGADTQYFGPGTRLTVL.